This is a list of T cell receptor beta chains from one sample in a study of cytomegalovirus exposure and HLA in healthy donors. The assay was immunoSEQ multiplex PCR, and TCRdb's table has in-frame clones only and misses some. The table includes 80,000 or so clones, 85% to 95% detected once. The specimen was PBMCs. The receptors here all came from a woman between 18 and 29 years old in good health and CMV-seronegative. The CDR3 runs from the conserved cysteine through the conserved F or W. D genes are given only for firm matches. Clone size is shown for a subset of rows, as once, few, many or a class of expanded clone.

>TRBJ2-6|17|TRBV2|.|few
TGTGCCAGCAGTGAGGGTGAGGAGGCCGTAGGGGCCAACGTCCTGACTTTC
CASSEGEEAVGANVLTF
>TRBJ2-5|17|TRBV5-1|.|.
TGCGCCAGCAGAATTCCCCACCGACAGTTCGAAAAAGAGACCCAGTACTTC
CASRIPHRQFEKETQYF
>TRBJ1-4|16|TRBV5-1|TRBD1|.
TGCGCCAGCAGCCCCTACAGGGGGTACTTAAGTGAAAAACTGTTTTTT
CASSPYRGYLSEKLFF
>TRBJ1-6|17|TRBV5-6|TRBD1|.
TGTGCCAGCAGCGCTACAGGGGTCGCGTCCTATAATTCACCCCTCCACTTT
CASSATGVASYNSPLHF
>TRBJ2-6|19|TRBV7-6|TRBD1|.
TGTGCCAGCAGCTTAGTTTTCCGGGACAGGGACTCTGGGGCCAACGTCCTGACTTTC
CASSLVFRDRDSGANVLTF
>TRBJ2-1|15|TRBV5-4|TRBD2|.
TGTGCCAGCAGCAAGGGACTAGCGACAGACAATGAGCAGTTCTTC
CASSKGLATDNEQFF
>TRBJ2-4|20|TRBV23-1|TRBD2|.
TGCGCCAGCAGTCACCTCGCCCCCACAAAGACTAGGGAGGGTAAAAACATTCAGTACTTC
CASSHLAPTKTREGKNIQYF
>TRBJ1-2|17|TRBV9|.|.
TGTGCCAGCAGCGTAGCCCCAGGGAAAAATCTAGAATATGGCTACACCTTC
CASSVAPGKNLEYGYTF
>TRBJ1-2|13|TRBV9|TRBD1|.
TGTGCCAGCAGCGGGGACAGTTCCTATGGCTACACCTTC
CASSGDSSYGYTF
>TRBJ2-1|13|TRBV19|.|.
TGTGCCAGTAGTCAGGGTTTAGTGAATGAGCAGTTCTTC
CASSQGLVNEQFF
>TRBJ1-5|16|TRBV9|TRBD1|.
TGTGCCAGCAGCGCCCCCGGACAGGGGGACCATCAGCCCCAGCATTTT
CASSAPGQGDHQPQHF
>TRBJ2-7|13|TRBV5-1|.|.
TGCGCCAGCAGCTTGGACAGGGTCCACGAGCAGTACTTC
CASSLDRVHEQYF
>TRBJ1-2|14|TRBV2|.|once
TGTGCCAGCAGTGATAAGGGCGAGCGGTATGGCTACACCTTC
CASSDKGERYGYTF
>TRBJ2-6|14|TRBV5-4|.|.
TGTGCCAGCGGAGGGTACTCTGGGGCCAACGTCCTGACTTTC
CASGGYSGANVLTF
>TRBJ1-2|14|TRBV29-1|TRBD1|.
TGCAGCGTTGGGGGAGGGACAGGGAACTATGGCTACACCTTC
CSVGGGTGNYGYTF
>TRBJ2-5|15|TRBV5-1|TRBD2|.
TGCGCCAGCAGCTCTAGCGGGGGCCTTCAAGAGACCCAGTACTTC
CASSSSGGLQETQYF
>TRBJ1-5|13|TRBV11-2|.|once
TGTGCCAGCAGCCAACAGGGCTATCAGCCCCAGCATTTT
CASSQQGYQPQHF
>TRBJ2-7|11|TRBV25-1|.|few
TGTGCCAGCAGTGAGACCGAGGGGCAGTACTTC
CASSETEGQYF
>TRBJ1-4|15|TRBV28|.|.
TGTGCCAGCAGTTTAGTGGGCAAAACTAATGAAAAACTGTTTTTT
CASSLVGKTNEKLFF
>TRBJ2-3|14|TRBV4-1|.|.
TGCGCCAGCAGCCTAGTGGGGGGTCCAGATACGCAGTATTTT
CASSLVGGPDTQYF
>TRBJ1-1|15|TRBV7-2|TRBD1|.
TGTGCCAGCAGCCGGGACAGAGTTTCGATAGTTGAAGCTTTCTTT
CASSRDRVSIVEAFF
>TRBJ2-7|17|TRBV27|TRBD1|.
TGTGCCAGCAGTCTCTCGGGACAGGGGGCCTCACGCGGAGAGCAGTACTTC
CASSLSGQGASRGEQYF
>TRBJ2-1|14|TRBV7-8|.|.
TGTGCCAGCAGCTTAGCTGAGACAAGGAATGAGCAGTTCTTC
CASSLAETRNEQFF
>TRBJ2-5|14|TRBV10-3|.|.
TGTGCCTTTATATGGAGGGACTTCCAAGAGACCCAGTACTTC
CAFIWRDFQETQYF
>TRBJ2-7|13|TRBV7-9|.|.
TGTGCCAGCAGCTTAGCTGGGGCACAGGGTATGTACTTC
CASSLAGAQGMYF
>TRBJ2-1|18|TRBV2|TRBD2|.
TGTGCCAGCAGGAGTAGCACTAGCGGGGGGGCGGCCTACAATGAGCAGTTCTTC
CASRSSTSGGAAYNEQFF
>TRBJ2-6|18|TRBV5-6|.|once
TGTGCCAGCAGGGGTGGGACCCTAGTGGGGGCCGGGGCCAACGTCCTGACTTTC
CASRGGTLVGAGANVLTF
>TRBJ2-1|17|TRBV11-2|TRBD2|.
TGTGCCAGCAGCTTCGTAGTAGCGGGGGATCCATACAATGAGCAGTTCTTC
CASSFVVAGDPYNEQFF
>TRBJ1-2|17|TRBV5-4|TRBD1|.
TGTGCCAGCAGCTCTCCCCCGGGACAGGCGTCTCCTGGTGGCTACACCTTC
CASSSPPGQASPGGYTF
>TRBJ1-4|15|TRBV7-9|TRBD1|.
TGTGCCAGCAGACGAAAGGGACAGCAAAATGAAAAACTGTTTTTT
CASRRKGQQNEKLFF
>TRBJ2-3|17|TRBV5-4|TRBD1|.
TGTGCCAGCAGCTCGCTCCACAGGGGCAGTGGGGTTGATACGCAGTATTTT
CASSSLHRGSGVDTQYF